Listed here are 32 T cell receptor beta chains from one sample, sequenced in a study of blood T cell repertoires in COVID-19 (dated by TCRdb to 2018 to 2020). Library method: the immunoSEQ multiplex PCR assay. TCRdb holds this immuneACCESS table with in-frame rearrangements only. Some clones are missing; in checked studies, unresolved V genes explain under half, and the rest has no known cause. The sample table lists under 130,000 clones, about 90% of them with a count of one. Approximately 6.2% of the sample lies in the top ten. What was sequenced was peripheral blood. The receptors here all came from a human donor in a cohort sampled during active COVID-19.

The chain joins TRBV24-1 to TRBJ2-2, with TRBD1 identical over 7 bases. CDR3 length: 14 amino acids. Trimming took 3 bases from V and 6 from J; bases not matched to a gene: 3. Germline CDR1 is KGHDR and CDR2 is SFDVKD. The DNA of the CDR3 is TGTGCCACCAGTGATGACCAGGGGGCCGGGGAGCTGTTTTTT. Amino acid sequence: CATSDDQGAGELFF.

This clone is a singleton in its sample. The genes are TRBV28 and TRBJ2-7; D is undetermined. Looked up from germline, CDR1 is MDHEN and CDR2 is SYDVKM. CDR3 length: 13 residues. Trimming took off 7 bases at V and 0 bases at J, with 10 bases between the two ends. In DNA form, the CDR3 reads TGTGCCAGCACCGGCGGTCTCTCCTACGAGCAGTACTTC. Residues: CASTGGLSYEQYF.

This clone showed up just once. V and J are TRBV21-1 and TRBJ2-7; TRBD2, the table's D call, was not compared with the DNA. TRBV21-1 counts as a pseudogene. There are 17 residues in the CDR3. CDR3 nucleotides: TGTGCCAGCAGCAGATCTGGAGGCGCCAATGATCTCTACGAGCAGTACTTC. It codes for CASSRSGGANDLYEQYF.

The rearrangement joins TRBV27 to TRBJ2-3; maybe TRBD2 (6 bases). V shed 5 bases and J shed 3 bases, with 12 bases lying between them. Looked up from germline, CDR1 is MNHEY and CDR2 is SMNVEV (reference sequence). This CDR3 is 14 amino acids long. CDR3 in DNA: TGTGCCAGCAGTACGGGACTCGAAACAGATACGCAGTATTTT. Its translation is CASSTGLETDTQYF.

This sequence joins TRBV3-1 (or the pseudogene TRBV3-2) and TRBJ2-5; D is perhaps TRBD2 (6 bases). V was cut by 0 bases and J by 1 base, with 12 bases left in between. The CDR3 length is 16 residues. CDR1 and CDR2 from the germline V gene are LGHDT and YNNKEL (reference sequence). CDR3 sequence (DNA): TGTGCCAGCAGCCAAGAGGGCCGGGAGTCCCAAGAGACCCAGTACTTC. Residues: CASSQEGRESQETQYF.

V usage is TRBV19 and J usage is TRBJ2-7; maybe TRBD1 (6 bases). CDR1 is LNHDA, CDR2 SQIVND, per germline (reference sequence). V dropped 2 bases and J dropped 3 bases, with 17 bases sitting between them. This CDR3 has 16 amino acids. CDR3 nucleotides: TGTGCCAGTAGTATATCCGCCAGGGGCTCTTACTACGAGCAGTACTTC. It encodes CASSISARGSYYEQYF.

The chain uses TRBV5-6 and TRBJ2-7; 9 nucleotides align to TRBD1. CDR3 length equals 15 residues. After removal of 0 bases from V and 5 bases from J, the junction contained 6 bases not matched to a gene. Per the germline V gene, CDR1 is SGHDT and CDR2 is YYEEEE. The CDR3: CASSLGGTGFNEQYF. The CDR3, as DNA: TGTGCCAGCAGCTTGGGGGGGACAGGGTTTAACGAGCAGTACTTC. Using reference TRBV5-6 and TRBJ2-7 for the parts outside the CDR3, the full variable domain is DAGVTQSPTHLIKTRGQQVTLRCSPKSGHDTVSWYQQALGQGPQFIFQYYEEEERQRGNFPDRFSGHQFPNYSSELNVNALLLGDSALYLCASSLGGTGFNEQYFGPGTRLTVT.

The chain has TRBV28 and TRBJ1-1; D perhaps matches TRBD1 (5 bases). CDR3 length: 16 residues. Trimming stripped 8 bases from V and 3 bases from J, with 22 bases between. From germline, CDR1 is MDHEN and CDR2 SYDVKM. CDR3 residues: CASSTFRGGGYTEAFF. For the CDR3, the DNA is TGTGCCAGCTCCACTTTCCGGGGGGGAGGGTACACTGAAGCTTTCTTT.

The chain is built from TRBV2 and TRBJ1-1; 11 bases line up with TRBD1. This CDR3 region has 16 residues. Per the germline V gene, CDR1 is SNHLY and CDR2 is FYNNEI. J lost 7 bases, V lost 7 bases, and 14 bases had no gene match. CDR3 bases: TGTGCCAGCACCCCCGGGGAGGGACAGGGGGTTGTTGAAGCTTTCTTT. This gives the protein CASTPGEGQGVVEAFF.

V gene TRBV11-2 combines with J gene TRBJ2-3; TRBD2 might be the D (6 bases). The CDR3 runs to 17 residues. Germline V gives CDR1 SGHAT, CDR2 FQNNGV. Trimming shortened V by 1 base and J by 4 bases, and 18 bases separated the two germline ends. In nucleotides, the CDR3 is TGTGCCAGCAGCTTAGTTTTCGGGGAGGAGGGTTCAGATACGCAGTATTTT. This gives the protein CASSLVFGEEGSDTQYF.

The CDR3 bases are TGTGCCAGCAGTTTCAAGGTCGGACAGCCCAATCAGCCCCAGCATTTT. Its protein is CASSFKVGQPNQPQHF. The rearrangement uses TRBV28 and TRBJ1-5; D perhaps matches TRBD1 (6 bases). This CDR3 has 16 residues. Germline CDR1 is MDHEN and CDR2 is SYDVKM. V shed 3 bases and J shed 3 bases, with 15 bases lying between them.

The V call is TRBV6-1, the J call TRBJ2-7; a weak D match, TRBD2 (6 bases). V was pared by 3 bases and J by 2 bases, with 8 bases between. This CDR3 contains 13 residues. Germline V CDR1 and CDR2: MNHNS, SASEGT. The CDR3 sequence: CASSDPGAYEQYF. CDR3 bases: TGTGCCAGCAGTGATCCGGGGGCCTACGAGCAGTACTTC.

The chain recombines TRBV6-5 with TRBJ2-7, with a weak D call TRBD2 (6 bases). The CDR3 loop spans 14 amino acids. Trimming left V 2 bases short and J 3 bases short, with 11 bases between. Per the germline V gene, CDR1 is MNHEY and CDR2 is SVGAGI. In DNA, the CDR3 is TGTGCCAGCAGTTACGTCGCGCGGGACTACGAGCAGTACTTC. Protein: CASSYVARDYEQYF.

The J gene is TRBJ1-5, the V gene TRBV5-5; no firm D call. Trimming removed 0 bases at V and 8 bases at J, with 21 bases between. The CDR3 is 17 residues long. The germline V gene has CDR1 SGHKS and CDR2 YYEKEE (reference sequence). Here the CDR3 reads CASSLVLAAQPREPQHF. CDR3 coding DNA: TGTGCCAGCAGCTTGGTCCTCGCGGCTCAACCTCGGGAGCCCCAGCATTTT.

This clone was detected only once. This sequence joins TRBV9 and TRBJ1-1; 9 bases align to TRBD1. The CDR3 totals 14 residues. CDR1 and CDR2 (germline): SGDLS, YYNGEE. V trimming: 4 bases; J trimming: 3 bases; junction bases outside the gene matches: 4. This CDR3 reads CASSPGDRDTEAFF. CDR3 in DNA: TGTGCCAGCAGCCCAGGGGACAGGGACACTGAAGCTTTCTTT. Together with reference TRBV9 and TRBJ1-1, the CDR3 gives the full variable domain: DSGVTQTPKHLITATGQRVTLRCSPRSGDLSVYWYQQSLDQGLQFLIQYYNGEERAKGNILERFSAQQFPDLHSELNLSSLELGDSALYFCASSPGDRDTEAFFGQGTRLTVV.

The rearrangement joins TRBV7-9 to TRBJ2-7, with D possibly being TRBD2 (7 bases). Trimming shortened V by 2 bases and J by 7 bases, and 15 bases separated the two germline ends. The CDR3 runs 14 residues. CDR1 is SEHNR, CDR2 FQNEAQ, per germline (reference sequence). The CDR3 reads CASSLTGGPGEQYF. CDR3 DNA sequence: TGTGCCAGCAGCTTAACCGGGGGGCCGGGGGAGCAGTACTTC. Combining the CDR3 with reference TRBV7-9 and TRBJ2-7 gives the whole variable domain DTGVSQNPRHKITKRGQNVTFRCDPISEHNRLYWYRQTLGQGPEFLTYFQNEAQLEKSRLLSDRFSAERPKGSFSTLEIQRTEQGDSAMYLCASSLTGGPGEQYFGPGTRLTVT.

CDR3 nucleotides: TGTGCCAGAAGCAGCGGCGAGGAGGTGAACACTGAAGCTTTCTTT. This codes for CARSSGEEVNTEAFF. The chain links TRBV5-3 to TRBJ1-1, with D hard to call. Being an ORF, TRBV5-3 has a function that is uncertain. V lost 4 bases and J 0 bases, leaving 13 bases between the germline ends. The CDR3 sequence is 15 residues long.

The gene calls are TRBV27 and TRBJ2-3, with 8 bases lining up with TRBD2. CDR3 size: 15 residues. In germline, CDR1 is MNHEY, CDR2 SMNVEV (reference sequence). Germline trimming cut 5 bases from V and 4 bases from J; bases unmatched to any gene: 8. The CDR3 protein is CASSPIGGEADTQYF. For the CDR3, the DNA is TGTGCCAGCAGTCCTATCGGGGGGGAGGCAGATACGCAGTATTTT.

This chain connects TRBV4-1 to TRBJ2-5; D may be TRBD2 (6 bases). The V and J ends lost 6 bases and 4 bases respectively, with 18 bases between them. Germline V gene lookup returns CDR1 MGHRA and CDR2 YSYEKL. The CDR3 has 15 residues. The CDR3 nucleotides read TGCGCCAGCAGTCAATCTAGCGTCAAGGGAGAGACCCAGTACTTC. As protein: CASSQSSVKGETQYF.

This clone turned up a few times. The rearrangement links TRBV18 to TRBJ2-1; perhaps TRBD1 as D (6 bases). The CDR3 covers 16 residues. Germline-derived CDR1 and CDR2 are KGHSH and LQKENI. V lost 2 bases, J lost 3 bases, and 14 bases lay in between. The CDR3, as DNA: TGTGCCAGCTCACCAAATCAACAGGGTAACTACAATGAGCAGTTCTTC. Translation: CASSPNQQGNYNEQFF.

The CDR3 region has the DNA TGTGCCAGCAGCCAAGTTGGGTGGAGGGCCGGGACTAGCGGGGCCATCCCCTACGAGCAGTACTTC. The encoded protein is CASSQVGWRAGTSGAIPYEQYF. The rearrangement links TRBV14 to TRBJ2-7; 13 nucleotides agree with TRBD2. Trimming cost V 1 base and J 2 bases; bases outside gene matches: 20. From germline, CDR1 is SGHDN and CDR2 FVKESK. The CDR3 is 22 amino acids.

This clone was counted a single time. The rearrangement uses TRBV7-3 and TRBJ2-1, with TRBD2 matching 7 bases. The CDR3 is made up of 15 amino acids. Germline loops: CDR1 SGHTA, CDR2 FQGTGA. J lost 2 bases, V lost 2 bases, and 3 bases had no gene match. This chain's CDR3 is CASSLGGEPYNEQFF. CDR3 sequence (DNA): TGTGCCAGCAGCTTAGGGGGGGAGCCCTACAATGAGCAGTTCTTC.

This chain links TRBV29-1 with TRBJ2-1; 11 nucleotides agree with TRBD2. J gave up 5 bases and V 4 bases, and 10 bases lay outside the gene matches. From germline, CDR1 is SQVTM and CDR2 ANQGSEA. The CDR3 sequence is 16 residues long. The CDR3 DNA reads TGCAGCGTTGGCGGGTTCGGGACTAGCGGCCACAATGAGCAGTTCTTC. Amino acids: CSVGGFGTSGHNEQFF.

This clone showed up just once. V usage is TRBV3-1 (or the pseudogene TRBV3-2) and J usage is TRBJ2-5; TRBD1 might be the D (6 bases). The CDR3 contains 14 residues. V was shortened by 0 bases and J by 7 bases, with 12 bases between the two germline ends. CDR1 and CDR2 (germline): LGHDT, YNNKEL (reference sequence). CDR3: CASSQEGGGGTQYF. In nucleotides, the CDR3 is TGTGCCAGCAGCCAAGAAGGGGGTGGCGGGACCCAGTACTTC.

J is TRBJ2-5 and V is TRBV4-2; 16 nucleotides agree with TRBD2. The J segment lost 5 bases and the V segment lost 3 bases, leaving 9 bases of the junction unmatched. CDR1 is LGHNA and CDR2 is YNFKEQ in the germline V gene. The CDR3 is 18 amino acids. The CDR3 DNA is TGTGCCAGCAGCCACGGGACTAGCGGGAGGGGGAGATGGGAGACCCAGTACTTC. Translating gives CASSHGTSGRGRWETQYF.

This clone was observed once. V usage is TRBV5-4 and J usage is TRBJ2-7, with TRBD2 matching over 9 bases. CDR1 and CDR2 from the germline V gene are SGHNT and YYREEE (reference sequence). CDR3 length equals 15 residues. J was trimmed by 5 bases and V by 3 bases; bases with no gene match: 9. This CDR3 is CASSSSAGGAHEQYF. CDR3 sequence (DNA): TGTGCCAGCAGCTCCTCTGCGGGGGGGGCCCACGAGCAGTACTTC.

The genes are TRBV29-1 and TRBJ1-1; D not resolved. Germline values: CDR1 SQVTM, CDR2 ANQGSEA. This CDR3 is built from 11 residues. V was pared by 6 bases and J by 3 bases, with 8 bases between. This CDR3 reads CSVGFDTEAFF. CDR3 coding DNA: TGCAGCGTCGGGTTTGACACTGAAGCTTTCTTT.

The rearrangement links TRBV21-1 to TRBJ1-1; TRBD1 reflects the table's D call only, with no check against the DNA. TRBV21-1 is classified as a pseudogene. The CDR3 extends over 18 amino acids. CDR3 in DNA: TGTGCCAGCAGCAAACGGGGACAGGGCCCACGAACAGACGCTGAAGCTTTCTTT. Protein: CASSKRGQGPRTDAEAFF.

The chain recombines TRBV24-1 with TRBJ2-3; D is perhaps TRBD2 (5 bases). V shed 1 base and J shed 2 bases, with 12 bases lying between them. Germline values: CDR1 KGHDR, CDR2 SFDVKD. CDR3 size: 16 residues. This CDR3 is CATSDFGADFTDTQYF. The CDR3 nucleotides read TGTGCCACCAGTGATTTTGGAGCGGATTTCACAGATACGCAGTATTTT.

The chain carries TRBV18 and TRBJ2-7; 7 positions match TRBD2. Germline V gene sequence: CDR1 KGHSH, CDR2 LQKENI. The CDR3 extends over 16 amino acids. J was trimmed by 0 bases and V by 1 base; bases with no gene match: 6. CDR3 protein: CASSPRGSGISYEQYF. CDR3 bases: TGTGCCAGCTCACCACGGGGAAGCGGGATCTCCTACGAGCAGTACTTC.

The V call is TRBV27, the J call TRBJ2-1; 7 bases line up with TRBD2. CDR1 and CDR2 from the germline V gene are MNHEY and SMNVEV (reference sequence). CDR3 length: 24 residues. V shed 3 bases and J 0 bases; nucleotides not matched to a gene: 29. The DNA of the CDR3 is TGTGCCAGCAGTTTTTTTATGGCCCGGGGGGTCGGACAATACTTTCCGAGCTCCTACAATGAGCAGTTCTTC. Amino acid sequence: CASSFFMARGVGQYFPSSYNEQFF.

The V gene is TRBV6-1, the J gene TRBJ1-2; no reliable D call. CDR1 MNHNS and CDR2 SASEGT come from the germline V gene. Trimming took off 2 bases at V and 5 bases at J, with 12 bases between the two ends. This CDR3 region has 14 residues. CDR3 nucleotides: TGTGCCAGCAGTGAATTTGAGGCAATTTATGGCTACACCTTC. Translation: CASSEFEAIYGYTF.